This T cell receptor (beta chain) originates from a study of T cells in Graves' hyperthyroidism and ophthalmopathy. Study at large: The authors collected peripheral blood at initial diagnosis, before any treatment. Overall study results and limits: Ophthalmopathy stood apart from stable hyperthyroidism in a 13 V-J model. Most clonotypes expanded in the thyroid (above 0.001) were also present in blood.

This clonotype was seen at least ten times. The antigen remains unidentified. The germline V and J ends were trimmed by 5 bases and 4 bases, with 23 bases remaining between them. The CDR3 is made up of 18 amino acids. The V gene's germline CDR1 is SGHVS and CDR2 FNYEAQ. The TCR beta CDR3 regions underwent amplification using RNA transcripts as the source. A first-round RT-PCR of the TCR CDR3 used the HTBI primer set. A single record per CDR3 protein comes from TCRdb applying MiXCR to the multiplex PCR reads. In the table there are 500,000 to 650,000 distinct CDR3 sequences, roughly 17% of which are singletons.

The genes are TRBV7-6 and TRBJ2-2, with no clear D. This TCR was sampled from a woman aged 18-30 years with Graves' ophthalmopathy. Sequences were obtained from blood. The CDR3 DNA is TGTGCCAGCAGCCATCCACTGACACCGGGTTCAGGCACCGGGGAGCTGTTTTTT. This translates into CASSHPLTPGSGTGELFF. The variable domain in full, completed from reference TRBV7-6 and TRBJ2-2, reads GAGVSQSPRYKVTKRGQDVALRCDPISGHVSLYWYRQALGQGPEFLTYFNYEAQQDKSGLPNDRFSAERPEGSISTLTIQRTEQRDSAMYRCASSHPLTPGSGTGELFFGEGSRLTVL.